These 30 T cell receptor beta chains share one sample of origin, sequenced in a study of blood T cells in healthy people across ages. A J-beta primer mix and a sample-barcoded 5' primer were used in a second PCR of roughly 6 to 12 cycles. TCRdb fed the 5' RACE reads into MiXCR, producing one record per CDR3 protein. The sample carries 1.5 million or so distinct CDR3 sequences, around 40% recorded once. Input material: blood. The receptors shown here come from a woman under 30 in good health.

V and J are TRBV5-5 and TRBJ1-2; D unclear. CDR1 is SGHKS and CDR2 is YYEKEE in the germline V gene (reference sequence). V lost 1 base to trimming and J lost 8 bases, with 18 bases between them. CDR3 length: 15 residues. CDR3 sequence reads: CASSLLAAGLEGYTF. The CDR3 DNA is TGTGCCAGCAGCTTGCTAGCCGCGGGATTGGAAGGCTACACCTTC.

V gene TRBV20-1 combines with J gene TRBJ2-5; a possible D gene is TRBD2 (7 bases). The length of the CDR3 is 14 residues. Trimming took off 0 bases at V and 11 bases at J, with 19 bases between the two ends. Germline V gene sequence: CDR1 DFQATT, CDR2 SNEGSKA (reference sequence). DNA for the CDR3: TGCAGTGCTAGAGATCGGAGGGGGGGGTCTGAGCAGTACTTC. Protein: CSARDRRGGSEQYF.

This clonotype was detected only a few times. The V call is TRBV12-3 or TRBV12-4, the J call TRBJ2-1; 9 nucleotides align to TRBD2. The CDR3 is made up of 16 amino acids. V dropped 5 bases and J dropped 4; count of bases not matched to a gene: 9. CDR3 in amino acids: CASSRLAGWAYNEQFF. For the CDR3, the DNA is TGTGCCAGCAGTCGGCTAGCGGGATGGGCGTACAATGAGCAGTTCTTC.

This clonotype was seen a few times. J is TRBJ2-1 and V is TRBV4-2, with 10 bases fitting TRBD2. The end of the DNA is better explained by TRBJ2-7, so the J call may be wrong. Germline CDR1 LGHNA, CDR2 YNFKEQ. The CDR3 has 17 residues. For the CDR3, the DNA is TGTGCCAGCAGCCAATACTTTAGCGGGGGGTCTTACAATGAGCAGTACTTC. Amino acids: CASSQYFSGGSYNEQYF.

The V gene is TRBV5-1, the J gene TRBJ2-3, with 9 bases that match TRBD2. Germline trimming cut 3 bases from V and 0 bases from J; bases unmatched to any gene: 8. The CDR3 length is 17 residues. The germline gives CDR1 SGHRS, CDR2 YFSETQ. CDR3 loop: CASSSVTSGTSTDTQYF. In DNA form, the CDR3 reads TGCGCCAGCAGCTCCGTGACTAGCGGTACTAGCACAGATACGCAGTATTTT.

This clonotype was detected only a few times. The rearrangement joins TRBV7-8 to TRBJ2-1; D remains ambiguous. The CDR3 contains 13 residues. From germline, CDR1 is SGHVS and CDR2 FQNEAQ. V shed 0 bases and J shed 5 bases, with 5 bases lying between them. This CDR3 reads CASSLAIDNEQFF. The DNA for the CDR3 is TGTGCCAGCAGCTTAGCTATAGACAATGAGCAGTTCTTC.

The V call is TRBV27, the J call TRBJ1-1; 7 bases map to TRBD1. Germline-derived CDR1 and CDR2 are MNHEY and SMNVEV (reference sequence). Trimming at V came to 7 bases and at J to 5 bases, leaving 4 bases not matched to a gene. The CDR3 has 12 residues. CDR3 protein: CASKGAGTEAFF. CDR3 sequence (DNA): TGTGCCAGCAAGGGGGCCGGGACTGAAGCTTTCTTT.

The gene calls are TRBV29-1 and TRBJ1-1; TRBD1 might be the D (6 bases). The CDR3 spans 15 residues. V lost 4 bases to trimming and J lost 0 bases, with 15 bases between them. Germline V CDR1 and CDR2: SQVTM, ANQGSEA. Here the CDR3 DNA reads TGCAGCGTTGTGGGGCGGGACACAATGAACACTGAAGCTTTCTTT. Its protein is CSVVGRDTMNTEAFF. Variable domain in full (rest from reference TRBV29-1 and TRBJ1-1): SAVISQKPSRDICQRGTSLTIQCQVDSQVTMMFWYRQQPGQSLTLIATANQGSEATYESGFVIDKFPISRPNLTFSTLTVSNMSPEDSSIYLCSVVGRDTMNTEAFFGQGTRLTVV.

CDR3 coding DNA: TGTGCTAGTGGTGTGGCTACGGACTATGGCTACACCTTC. Translating it yields CASGVATDYGYTF. The chain links TRBV12-5 to TRBJ1-2, with D hard to call. This CDR3 contains 13 residues. Trimming removed 5 bases at V and 3 bases at J, with 10 bases between. CDR1 and CDR2 from the germline V gene are LGHNT and FRNRAP.

The chain uses TRBV12-3 or TRBV12-4 and TRBJ2-1; TRBD1 matches at 9 bases. After removal of 8 bases from V and 6 bases from J, the junction contained 5 bases not matched to a gene. The CDR3 contains 13 residues. The chain's CDR3 is CASGWTGANEQFF. CDR3 coding DNA: TGTGCCAGCGGTTGGACAGGGGCCAATGAGCAGTTCTTC.

This chain uses TRBV6-5 with TRBJ1-2, with D perhaps TRBD1 (5 bases). Germline values: CDR1 MNHEY, CDR2 SVGAGI. Trimming took off 6 bases at V and 4 bases at J, with 15 bases between the two ends. There are 14 residues in the CDR3. CDR3 amino acids: CASSTPRQLYGYTF. For the CDR3, the DNA is TGTGCCAGCAGCACACCACGACAGCTCTATGGCTACACCTTC.

The chain combines TRBV12-3 or TRBV12-4 with TRBJ2-3, with D perhaps matching TRBD2 (5 bases). V lost 6 bases and J lost 3, with 16 bases in between. The CDR3 loop spans 15 amino acids. The CDR3 spells CASRPRSGRTDTQYF. DNA of the CDR3: TGTGCCAGCAGGCCCCGGTCGGGGAGAACAGATACGCAGTATTTT.

The chain links TRBV20-1 to TRBJ2-3; D gene unclear. CDR3 length equals 14 residues. The germline CDR1 and CDR2 sequences are DFQATT and SNEGSKA (reference sequence). Trimming removed 2 bases at V and 0 bases at J, with 9 bases between. CDR3 sequence: CSARSWSSTDTQYF. CDR3 coding DNA: TGCAGTGCTAGAAGCTGGTCTAGCACAGATACGCAGTATTTT.

The CDR3: CASSFILRGGTSYNEQFF. The DNA for the CDR3 is TGTGCCAGCAGCTTCATCTTAAGGGGGGGGACCTCCTACAATGAGCAGTTCTTC. The chain couples TRBV7-2 to TRBJ2-1; D is perhaps TRBD2 (7 bases). Germline lookup yields CDR1 SGHTA and CDR2 FQGNSA. This CDR3 is 18 amino acids long. Trimming removed 3 bases at V and 0 bases at J, with 18 bases between. Combining the CDR3 with reference TRBV7-2 and TRBJ2-1 gives the whole variable domain GAGVSQSPSNKVTEKGKDVELRCDPISGHTALYWYRQSLGQGLEFLIYFQGNSAPDKSGLPSDRFSAERTGGSVSTLTIQRTQQEDSAVYLCASSFILRGGTSYNEQFFGPGTRLTVL.

Only a few counts were recorded for this clonotype. The chain has TRBV7-9 and TRBJ2-1; the D gene is possibly TRBD1 (6 bases). V was clipped by 5 bases and J by 5 bases, with 13 bases between them. Germline CDR1 and CDR2: SEHNR and FQNEAQ (reference sequence). The CDR3 spans 14 residues. The CDR3 is CASSRRQANNEQFF. The CDR3 coding sequence is TGTGCCAGCAGCCGACGACAGGCCAACAATGAGCAGTTCTTC.

This clonotype was picked up a small number of times. The chain employs TRBV7-2 and TRBJ2-1, with D perhaps being TRBD1 or TRBD2 (7 bases each). Germline V gene sequence: CDR1 SGHTA, CDR2 FQGNSA. Trimming stripped 2 bases from V and 7 bases from J, with 21 bases between. There are 17 residues in the CDR3. The CDR3 DNA reads TGTGCCAGCAGCTTAAGGGGTTGGGAGGGGGCGTTGAATGAGCAGTTCTTC. Translation gives CASSLRGWEGALNEQFF.

The chain recombines TRBV27 with TRBJ1-5; TRBD1 might be the D (5 bases). Trimming removed 2 bases from V and 6 bases from J, with 11 bases in between. There are 14 residues in the CDR3. Germline V lookup: CDR1 MNHEY, CDR2 SMNVEV (reference sequence). CDR3 DNA: TGTGCCAGCAGTTTACAGGGAACGGGTCAGCCCCAGCATTTT. As protein: CASSLQGTGQPQHF.

The sample holds a few counts of this clonotype. The rearrangement joins TRBV14 to TRBJ2-7; the D is unclear. The CDR3 sequence is 15 residues long. Germline loops: CDR1 SGHDN, CDR2 FVKESK. V lost 4 bases and J lost 0, with 13 bases in between. The chain's CDR3 is CASSRSGASSYEQYF. CDR3 nucleotides: TGTGCCAGCAGCCGAAGTGGCGCGAGCTCCTACGAGCAGTACTTC.

This clonotype was detected only a few times. V is TRBV28 and J is TRBJ2-3; 8 bases match TRBD1. The germline V gene has CDR1 MDHEN and CDR2 SYDVKM. After removal of 7 bases from V and 7 bases from J, the junction contained 10 bases not matched to a gene. This CDR3 comprises 14 residues. DNA for the CDR3: TGTGCCAGCAACCGGGACAGGTCGTACCATACGCAGTATTTT. Encoded protein: CASNRDRSYHTQYF.

The chain links TRBV7-2 to TRBJ2-1, with D uncertain. The J call may be incorrect, as the DNA end agrees better with TRBJ2-7. The CDR3 has 15 residues. Germline V gene lookup returns CDR1 SGHTA and CDR2 FQGNSA. The CDR3 spells CASSNERNSYNEQYF. The CDR3 DNA is TGTGCCAGCAGTAACGAGAGGAACTCCTACAATGAGCAGTACTTC.

The rearrangement links TRBV6-5 to TRBJ1-4; TRBD1 agrees at 8 bases. Germline loops: CDR1 MNHEY, CDR2 SVGAGI. Unmatched junction bases numbered 5, after V lost 4 bases and J lost 7 bases. The CDR3 runs 14 residues. The CDR3 here is CASSLNRGGEKLFF. CDR3 sequence (DNA): TGTGCCAGCAGTTTGAACAGGGGGGGTGAAAAACTGTTTTTT.

CDR3 coding DNA: TGTGCCAGCAGAGCCGGGGCATTTGCTAATGAAAAACTGTTTTTT. The encoded protein is CASRAGAFANEKLFF. The chain links TRBV6-5 to TRBJ1-4; TRBD1 is a possible D gene (5 bases). CDR3 length equals 15 residues. Germline V lookup: CDR1 MNHEY, CDR2 SVGAGI. V lost 6 bases to trimming and J lost 3 bases, with 14 bases between them.

At least ten counts were recorded for this clonotype. J is TRBJ2-3 and V is TRBV4-3, with 11 positions matching TRBD1. The germline gives CDR1 LGHNA, CDR2 YSLEER. The CDR3 is 16 residues long. V lost 0 bases and J lost 5; bases outside the gene matches: 4. In DNA form, the CDR3 reads TGCGCCAGCAGCCAAGAAGTGGGACAGGGGGGAGATACGCAGTATTTT. As protein: CASSQEVGQGGDTQYF.

This clonotype appeared once. The rearrangement links TRBV18 to TRBJ2-3; D not certain. CDR3 size: 13 residues. V lost 3 bases, J lost 6 bases, and 10 bases lay in between. Germline values: CDR1 KGHSH, CDR2 LQKENI. The CDR3 DNA follows: TGTGCCAGCTCACCTCAATACGCGGATACGCAGTATTTT. This gives the protein CASSPQYADTQYF.

This clonotype turned up a few times. This chain links TRBV14 with TRBJ2-7, with D possibly being TRBD1 or TRBD2 (6 bases each). With the DNA end fitting TRBJ2-5 better, the J assignment may be wrong. Germline CDR1 and CDR2: SGHDN and FVKESK. There are 14 residues in the CDR3. The CDR3: CASSEGGFQETQYF. CDR3 nucleotide sequence: TGTGCCAGCAGCGAAGGGGGGTTCCAAGAGACCCAGTACTTC.

V gene TRBV20-1 combines with J gene TRBJ2-1; weak D call: TRBD1 (6 bases). The DNA end is a closer match to TRBJ2-7, so the J assignment may be wrong. The length of the CDR3 is 13 residues. The V gene's germline CDR1 is DFQATT and CDR2 SNEGSKA (reference sequence). The CDR3 DNA reads as TGCAGTGCTAACAGGGTTTCCTACAATGAGCAGTACTTC. As protein: CSANRVSYNEQYF.

CDR3 DNA: TGTGCCAGCAGCTCCCTAAGGAGCTCCTACGAGCAGTACTTC. Translating it yields CASSSLRSSYEQYF. This sequence joins TRBV7-9 and TRBJ2-7; D not resolved. V shed 4 bases and J shed 0 bases, with 10 bases lying between them. The CDR3 runs to 14 residues. In germline, CDR1 is SEHNR, CDR2 FQNEAQ (reference sequence). Full variable domain (rest looked up from reference TRBV7-9 and TRBJ2-7): DTGVSQNPRHKITKRGQNVTFRCDPISEHNRLYWYRQTLGQGPEFLTYFQNEAQLEKSRLLSDRFSAERPKGSFSTLEIQRTEQGDSAMYLCASSSLRSSYEQYFGPGTRLTVT.

This chain links TRBV20-1 with TRBJ2-7; TRBD1 aligns across 7 bases. The V and J ends lost 0 bases and 0 bases, in that order; junction bases with no gene match: 14. Germline V gene data show CDR1 as DFQATT and CDR2 as SNEGSKA (reference sequence). CDR3 length: 18 amino acids. The CDR3 reads CSARDRARGPFSSYEQYF. CDR3 nucleotides: TGCAGTGCTAGAGATCGAGCGAGGGGGCCCTTCAGCTCCTACGAGCAGTACTTC.

This rearrangement joins TRBV12-3 or TRBV12-4 to TRBJ2-5, with D possibly being TRBD1 or TRBD2 (5 bases each). This CDR3 has 14 residues. V gave up 5 bases and J gave up 6 bases, with 16 bases separating them. The CDR3: CASSPTAGGKTQYF. In DNA form, the CDR3 reads TGTGCCAGCAGTCCTACAGCTGGGGGAAAGACCCAGTACTTC.

The V and J genes are TRBV7-9 and TRBJ1-1, with D uncertain. V shed 2 bases and J shed 1 base, with 17 bases lying between them. The germline V gene has CDR1 SEHNR and CDR2 FQNEAQ (reference sequence). The CDR3 runs 17 residues. The CDR3 DNA sequence: TGTGCCAGCAGCTTACCACTTCGAAGGGAGGGGAACACTGAAGCTTTCTTT. This gives the protein CASSLPLRREGNTEAFF.